The present T cell receptor (beta chain) was sequenced within a study of early T cells in non-severe SARS-CoV-2 infection. The wider study: The sequenced material was bulk RNA from unsorted whole blood, and its chains were unpaired.

Remarks on this clonotype: Its target is not known.

Study conclusions and caveats: Comparison of clonotypes with VDJdb favored anti-spike CD8 responses while missing private and CD4 specificities.

Individual cDNA molecules carried attached unique molecular identifiers. TCRdb called the 5' RACE reads again in MiXCR, with one record for every CDR3 protein. The sample holds around 56,000 distinct CDR3 sequences; over 10% are singletons and the top ten take around a tenth. This CDR3 has 13 amino acids. V lost 3 bases and J lost 6, with 10 bases in between. Germline values: CDR1 LNHDA, CDR2 SQIVND (reference sequence). The chain employs TRBV19 and TRBJ2-3; no clear D. Material: whole blood, obtained at baseline. The receptor comes from an adult who was a healthcare worker with PCR-confirmed SARS-CoV-2 infection or an uninfected control (not recorded which). The CDR3 sequence is CASSMWSSDTQYF. In nucleotides, the CDR3 is TGTGCCAGTAGTATGTGGTCCTCCGATACGCAGTATTTT. Complete variable domain (other parts from reference TRBV19 and TRBJ2-3): DGGITQSPKYLFRKEGQNVTLSCEQNLNHDAMYWYRQDPGQGLRLIYYSQIVNDFQKGDIAEGYSVSREKKESFPLTVTSAQKNPTAFYLCASSMWSSDTQYFGPGTRLTVL.